This TCR beta chain comes out of a study of long-term antiretroviral therapy in people with HIV (dated by TCRdb to the early 2020s). In terms of the full investigation: Collection of the earliest samples took place about a decade ahead of the 2015 WHO recommendation for immediate ART, at a time when ART was typically delayed until CD4 counts fell. A retrospective serial study tested whether ART initiation and durable HIV suppression were associated with changes in peripheral blood TRB repertoire composition and diversity. No cross-contamination during QIAcube processing turned up in test extractions that ran a monoclonal T-cell line alongside 33 polyclonal samples. Of the roughly 30 participants with HIV, approximately 11 were female. A total of some 210 cryopreserved PBMC samples were contributed to the cohort by 30 adults with confirmed HIV infection, with samples collected serially over a mean of around 6 years (range 1-12).

Sequencing of the TRB variable region was done with the immunoSEQ hsTCRB v3.0 assay at survey level resolution. TRB sequencing targeted a depth of roughly 35,000-55,000 T-cell genomes per sample. An Illumina MiSeq with a v3 150-cycle kit was used to sequence the pooled TRB libraries. Per the original workflow: Repertoire analysis was run in R within a reproducible Nextflow workflow that covered QC, data transformation and analysis. LymphoSeq2, an R package for exploring AIRR-Seq data, was used to implement custom analyses. A few samples yielding fewer than 5000 total TRB sequences were excluded, leaving 150 to 200 analyzed HIV repertoires. Of the roughly 180 retained HIV repertoires, 55 to 60 were collected before and 120 to 130 after ART initiation. Repertoires were downsampled to 5000 TRB nucleotide sequences, with summary statistics averaged over 100 downsampling iterations. Only TRB sequences with CDR3 regions of at least seven amino acids were retained for analysis. Two measures captured diversity: a Shannon entropy-derived clonality score and the Gini coefficient. Repertoire networks linked the top 5000 CDR3 amino acid sequences whenever two sequences differed by an edit distance of one. GLIPH2 predicted antigen specificity groups and MHC restriction for TRB CDR3 amino acid sequences. To flag known associations with CMV, EBV, HIV or tissue antigens, CDR3 amino acid sequences were compared against VDJdb and McPAS-TCR. Pre-ART, post-ART and control groups were compared with Wilcoxon signed-rank tests and Holm-Bonferroni correction. The clones in this table, taken by TCRdb from immuneACCESS, are in-frame only. Not every clone is retained; where verified, under half of the shortfall comes from an unresolved V gene, and the cause of the rest is unknown. Clone size and the V and J calls come from that table; the DNA yielded D and trimming. This sample lists 20,000 to 25,000 clones; about 86% were detected once. Around 4.6% of the sample rests with the top ten.

This clone was detected only once. The specificity of this receptor is unknown. Within one base of it there is no much larger clone, and no base qualities were kept. Here is what the overall study found, with its caveats: Unsorted PBMC were profiled instead of sorted CD4+ and CD8+ T cells because pre-ART samples had limited cell numbers. Expanded TRB clones identified before ART initiation dominated the repertoire at all time points, although this dominance fluctuated and declined in many PLHIV after ART. Narrower CDR3 length ranges were observed in HIV repertoires than in controls, and an antigen-experienced repertoire with only a slight naive shift after ART was suggested by the network structure. Starting ART was linked to a significant rise in TRB diversity, yet even after long-term ART the diversity remained significantly lower than in transplant donor controls. Owing to limited PBMC availability, only the TCR beta chain was sequenced, without alpha chain pairing. The samples span the years 2004 to 2017, and the ART regimens used may be less effective than current regimens. No data were available on ART adherence, viral resistance or therapy changes, limiting inferences about post-ART repertoire changes.

V is cut by 2 bases and J by 5 bases, and the space between the germline ends is 16 bases. The cysteine opens and the phenylalanine closes a CDR3 of 15 amino acids. Solely the CDR3 DNA is kept, with 45 bases framed from the first base. Looking up the germline V gene yields CDR1 SGHRS and CDR2 YFSETQ. Inclusion was restricted to participants for whom at least one PBMC sample before ART initiation and at least two post-ART samples were available. Treatment was received in the United States of America by all participants with HIV. Cryopreserved samples of about 0.95-11 million PBMC were thawed and washed before DNA extraction. At the time of the earliest PBMC sample, participants with HIV were aged between roughly 23 and 60 years. Each participant contributed PBMC samples from 1-4 timepoints before ART initiation and 2-8 timepoints after ART initiation, with a median of 7 samples. Serial HIV viral load, CD4+ T-cell count, ART history and demographic data were obtained for every participant. A Qiagen kit on a QIAcube was used to extract genomic DNA from unsorted PBMC, with samples processed in batches of 12.

The starting material was unsorted PBMCs, obtained 1.3 years after starting antiretroviral therapy. This receptor was identified in a man in his sixties with HIV. The chain links TRBV5-1 with TRBJ1-1; a tentative D match to TRBD1 spans 6 bases. DNA sequence: TGCGCCAGCAGCTTCCTTGAACAGGGAGGTACTGAAGCTTTCTTT. The encoded protein is CASSFLEQGGTEAFF.